The T cell receptor beta chain under discussion was sequenced for a study of CD8+CD57+ T cells in acquired aplastic anemia. Study-wide points: It was found that roughly 31 CD8+ CDR3 sequences were shared between patients and controls.

In germline, CDR1 is GTSNPN, CDR2 SVGIG (reference sequence). Trimming removed 5 bases at V and 6 bases at J, with 20 bases between. The CDR3 sequence is 15 residues long. It was genomic DNA that served as the template for profiling TCR beta VDJ and CDR3. TCRdb processed the reads anew with MiXCR; each CDR3 protein has one entry. The table has 150,000 to 200,000 distinct CDR3 sequences, 45% to 55% seen once. Sequenced patients had shown CD8+CD57+ cell expansion by flow cytometry. A severe acquired aplastic anemia diagnosis applied to all patients. No therapy had been given to the patients at the time of blood sampling. In this sample, this clonotype turned up many times. No antigen is known for it.

Material: sorted CD4+, CD8+, or CD8+CD57+ T cells (not recorded which) from PBMCs. The clonotype originates from a human donor with aplastic anemia. This rearrangement joins TRBV30 to TRBJ1-5; no reliable D call. This chain's CDR3 is CAWGSQWPLSQPQHF. In DNA, the CDR3 is TGTGCCTGGGGGTCCCAATGGCCCCTGAGTCAGCCCCAGCATTTT. Variable domain in full (rest from reference TRBV30 and TRBJ1-5): SQTIHQWPATLVQPVGSPLSLECTVEGTSNPNLYWYRQAAGRGLQLLFYSVGIGQISSEVPQNLSASRPQDRQFILSSKKLLLSDSGFYLCAWGSQWPLSQPQHFGDGTRLSIL.